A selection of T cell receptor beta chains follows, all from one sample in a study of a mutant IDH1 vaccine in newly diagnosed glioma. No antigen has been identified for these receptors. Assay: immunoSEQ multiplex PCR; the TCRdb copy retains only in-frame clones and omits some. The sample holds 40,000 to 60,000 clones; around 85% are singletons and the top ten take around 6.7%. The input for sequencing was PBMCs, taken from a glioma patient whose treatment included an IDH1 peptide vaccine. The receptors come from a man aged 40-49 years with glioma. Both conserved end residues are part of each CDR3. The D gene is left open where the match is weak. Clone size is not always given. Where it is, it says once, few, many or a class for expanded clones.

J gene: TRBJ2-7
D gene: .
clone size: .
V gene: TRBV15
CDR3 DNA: TGTGCCACCAGCAGTGGCCAGGGGCGAGAGCAGTACTTC
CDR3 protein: CATSSGQGREQYF

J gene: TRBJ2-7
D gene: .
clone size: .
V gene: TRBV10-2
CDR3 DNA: TGCGCCAGCAGTGAGTCTGAGGGAGGGGGCGAGCAGTACTTC
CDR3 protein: CASSESEGGGEQYF

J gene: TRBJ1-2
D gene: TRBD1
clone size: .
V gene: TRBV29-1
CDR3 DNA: TGCAGCGTTGGGGGGGGACAGGGGAACTATGGCTACACCTTC
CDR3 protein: CSVGGGQGNYGYTF

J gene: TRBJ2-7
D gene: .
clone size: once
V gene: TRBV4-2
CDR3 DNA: TGTGCCAGCAGCCTTCGAGAGGTGACGGCTTACTCCTACGAGCAGTACTTC
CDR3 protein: CASSLREVTAYSYEQYF

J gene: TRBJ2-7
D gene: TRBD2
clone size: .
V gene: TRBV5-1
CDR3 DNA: TGCGCCAGCAGCTTGGATCTGGGAGCGGGGATCTACGAGCAGTACTTC
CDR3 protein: CASSLDLGAGIYEQYF

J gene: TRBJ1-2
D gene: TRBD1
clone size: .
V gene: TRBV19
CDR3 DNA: TGTGCCAGTAGTGAACAGGGGTGGTATGGCTACACCTTC
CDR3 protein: CASSEQGWYGYTF

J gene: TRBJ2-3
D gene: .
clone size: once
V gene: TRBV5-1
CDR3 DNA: TGCGCCAGCAGCTTGGCCCTGTTAGAGACAGATACGCAGTATTTT
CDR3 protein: CASSLALLETDTQYF

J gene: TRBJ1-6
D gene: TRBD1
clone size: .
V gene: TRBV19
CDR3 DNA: TGTGCCAGTAGTAACAGGGGGCGAGATTCACCCCTCCACTTT
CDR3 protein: CASSNRGRDSPLHF

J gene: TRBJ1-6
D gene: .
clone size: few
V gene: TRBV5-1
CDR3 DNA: TGCGCCAGCAGCTTGGGGCAGAATAATAATTCACCCCTCCACTTT
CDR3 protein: CASSLGQNNNSPLHF

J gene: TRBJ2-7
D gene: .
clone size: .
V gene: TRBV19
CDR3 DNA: TGTGCCAGTAGTATAGATGGAATGGGGACAACCTCCTACGAGCAGTACTTC
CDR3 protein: CASSIDGMGTTSYEQYF

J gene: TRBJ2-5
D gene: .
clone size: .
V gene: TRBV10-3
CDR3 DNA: TGTGCCATCAGTGAGTCGACGTCGGGGGGCGAGACCCAGTACTTC
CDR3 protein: CAISESTSGGETQYF

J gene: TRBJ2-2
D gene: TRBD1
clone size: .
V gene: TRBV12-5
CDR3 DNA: TGTGCTAGTGATACCAGGGGGTCCGGGGAGCTGTTTTTT
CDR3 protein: CASDTRGSGELFF

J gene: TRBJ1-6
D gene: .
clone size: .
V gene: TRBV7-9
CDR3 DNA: TGTGCCAGCAGCTTTGCAGGGAATTCACCCCTCCACTTT
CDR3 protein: CASSFAGNSPLHF

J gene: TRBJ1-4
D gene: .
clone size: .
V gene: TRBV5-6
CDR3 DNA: TGTGCCAGCAGCGGAGGGCCGAGTAATGAAAAACTGTTTTTT
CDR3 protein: CASSGGPSNEKLFF

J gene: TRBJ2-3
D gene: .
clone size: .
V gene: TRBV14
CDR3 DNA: TGTGCCAGCAGCCAACTTCAGGGCCCAATTAACGCAGATACGCAGTATTTT
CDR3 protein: CASSQLQGPINADTQYF

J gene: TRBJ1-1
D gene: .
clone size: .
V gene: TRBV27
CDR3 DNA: TGTGCCAGCAGTTTATCGGGACCCACTGAAGCTTTCTTT
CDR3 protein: CASSLSGPTEAFF

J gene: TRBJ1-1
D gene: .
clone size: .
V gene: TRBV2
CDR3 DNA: TGTGCCAGCAGTGAAGCGGCAGGGTTGAACACTGAAGCTTTCTTT
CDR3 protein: CASSEAAGLNTEAFF

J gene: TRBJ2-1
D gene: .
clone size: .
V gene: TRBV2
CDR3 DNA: TGTGCCAGCAGTGAAGCGCGGGCGGAGCAGTTCTTC
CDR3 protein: CASSEARAEQFF

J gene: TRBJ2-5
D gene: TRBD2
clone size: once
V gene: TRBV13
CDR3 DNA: TGTGCCAGCAGCTTAAGCCCAGGAAGCGGGAGCCCTCAAGAGACCCAGTACTTC
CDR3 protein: CASSLSPGSGSPQETQYF

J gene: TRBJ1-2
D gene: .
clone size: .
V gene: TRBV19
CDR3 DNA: TGTGCCAGTAGGATGGGGAGATACTATGGCTACACCTTC
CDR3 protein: CASRMGRYYGYTF

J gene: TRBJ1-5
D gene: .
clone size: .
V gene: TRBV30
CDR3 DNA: TGTGCCTGGAGTAAGGACGGACCCAATCAGCCCCAGCATTTT
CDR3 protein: CAWSKDGPNQPQHF

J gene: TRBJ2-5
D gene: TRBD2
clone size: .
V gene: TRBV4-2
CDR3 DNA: TGTGCCAGCAGCCAAGACGGAGTAGCGGGGGGTGCGGAGACCCAGTACTTC
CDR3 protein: CASSQDGVAGGAETQYF

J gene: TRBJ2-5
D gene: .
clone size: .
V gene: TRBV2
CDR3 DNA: TGTGCCAGCAGTGAAAATGGACAGCCCCAAGAGACCCAGTACTTC
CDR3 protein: CASSENGQPQETQYF

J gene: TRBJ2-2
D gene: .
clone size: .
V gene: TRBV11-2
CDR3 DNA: TGTGCCAGCAGCTTAGGCGACAGGAACACCGGGGAGCTGTTTTTT
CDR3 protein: CASSLGDRNTGELFF

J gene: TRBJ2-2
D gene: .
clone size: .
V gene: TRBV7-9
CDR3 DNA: TGTGCCAGCAGCCCCCCGGCCGGGGGCTCTACCGGGGAGCTGTTTTTT
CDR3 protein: CASSPPAGGSTGELFF

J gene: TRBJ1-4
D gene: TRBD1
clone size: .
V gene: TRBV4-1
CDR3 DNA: TGCGCCAGCAGCCTAGGGGACAGACCTAATGAAAAACTGTTTTTT
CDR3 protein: CASSLGDRPNEKLFF

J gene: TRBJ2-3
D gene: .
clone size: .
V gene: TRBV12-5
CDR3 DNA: TGTGCTAGTGGTTCCCCGGGCACAGATACGCAGTATTTT
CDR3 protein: CASGSPGTDTQYF

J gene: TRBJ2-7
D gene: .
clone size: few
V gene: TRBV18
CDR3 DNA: TGTGCCAGCTCACCAGTCTGGACAAGCGTTACCTACGAGCAGTACTTC
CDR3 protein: CASSPVWTSVTYEQYF

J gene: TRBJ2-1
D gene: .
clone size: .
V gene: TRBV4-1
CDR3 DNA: TGCGCCAGCAGCCACCCGGGACACAACCGGAGGGAGCAGTTCTTC
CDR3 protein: CASSHPGHNRREQFF

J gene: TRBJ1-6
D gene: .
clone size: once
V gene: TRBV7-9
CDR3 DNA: TGTGCCAGCAGCTCGGAGGGCCCAAATTCACCCCTCCACTTT
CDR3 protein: CASSSEGPNSPLHF

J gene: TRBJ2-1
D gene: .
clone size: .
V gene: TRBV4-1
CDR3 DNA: TGCGCCAGCAGCCAGGACCGGCAGGGAGTAGACAATGAGCAGTTCTTC
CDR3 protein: CASSQDRQGVDNEQFF

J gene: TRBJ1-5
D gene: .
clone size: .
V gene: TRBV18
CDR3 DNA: TGTGCCAGCTCACCTGGGTTGACGGGCAATGGCAATCAGCCCCAGCATTTT
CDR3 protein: CASSPGLTGNGNQPQHF

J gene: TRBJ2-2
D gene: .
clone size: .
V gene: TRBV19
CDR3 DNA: TGTGCCAGTAGTATAGGAGGGAAGGTGTCAGGGGTCACCGGGGAGCTGTTTTTT
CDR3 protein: CASSIGGKVSGVTGELFF

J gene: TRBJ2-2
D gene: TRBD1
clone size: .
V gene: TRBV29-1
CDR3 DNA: TGCAGCGTCGACAGGGGAAACACCGGGGAGCTGTTTTTT
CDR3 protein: CSVDRGNTGELFF

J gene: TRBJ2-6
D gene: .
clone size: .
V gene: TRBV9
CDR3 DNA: TGTGCCAGCAGCGAACGAGAGGACTCTGGGGCCAACGTCCTGACTTTC
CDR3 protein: CASSEREDSGANVLTF

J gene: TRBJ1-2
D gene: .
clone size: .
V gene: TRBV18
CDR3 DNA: TGTGCCAGCTCACCGGGACGCCGTGTCAACTATGGCTACACCTTC
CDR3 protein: CASSPGRRVNYGYTF

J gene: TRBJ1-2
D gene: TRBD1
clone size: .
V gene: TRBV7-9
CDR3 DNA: TGTGCCAGCAGTCAAGGCTCCGGGACAGGGGTTGGCTATGGCTACACCTTC
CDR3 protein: CASSQGSGTGVGYGYTF

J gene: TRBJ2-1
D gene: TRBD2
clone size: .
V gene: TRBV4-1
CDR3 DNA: TGCGCCAGCAGCCGGGGGGGATCCCCCTTCAATGAGCAGTTCTTC
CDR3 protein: CASSRGGSPFNEQFF

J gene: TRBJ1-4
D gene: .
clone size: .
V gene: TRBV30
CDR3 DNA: TGTGCCTGGAGCCGTAGTAATGAAAAACTGTTTTTT
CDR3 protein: CAWSRSNEKLFF

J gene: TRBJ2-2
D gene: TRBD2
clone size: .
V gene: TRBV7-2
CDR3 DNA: TGTGCCAGCAGCTTATTAAGCGGGGTCAACACCGGGGAGCTGTTTTTT
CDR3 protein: CASSLLSGVNTGELFF

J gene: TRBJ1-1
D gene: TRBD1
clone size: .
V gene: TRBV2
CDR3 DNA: TGTGCCAGCAGTTCGCTGGACAGGGGGCGATCTGAAGCTTTCTTT
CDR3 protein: CASSSLDRGRSEAFF

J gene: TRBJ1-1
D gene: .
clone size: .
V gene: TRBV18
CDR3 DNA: TGTGCCAGCTCACCACCGAGGCCAGGTGAAGCTTTCTTT
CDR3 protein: CASSPPRPGEAFF

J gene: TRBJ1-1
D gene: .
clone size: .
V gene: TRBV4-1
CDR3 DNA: TGCGCCAGCAGCCCCTGGGTGAGGGAGGTCTTGGACACTGAAGCTTTCTTT
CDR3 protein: CASSPWVREVLDTEAFF

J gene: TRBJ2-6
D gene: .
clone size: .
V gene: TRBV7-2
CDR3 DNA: TGTGCCAGCAGCTTAATGGCGGGCACCTCTGGGGCCAACGTCCTGACTTTC
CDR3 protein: CASSLMAGTSGANVLTF

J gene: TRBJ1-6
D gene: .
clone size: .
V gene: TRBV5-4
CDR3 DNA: TGTGCCAGCAGCTTCGAGGGAGTCGCTTCACCCCTCCACTTT
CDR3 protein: CASSFEGVASPLHF

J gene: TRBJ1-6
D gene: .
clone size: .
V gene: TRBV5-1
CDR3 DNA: TGCGCCAGCAGCTTGGCCCAGGAGCGCTCACCCCTCCACTTT
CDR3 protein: CASSLAQERSPLHF

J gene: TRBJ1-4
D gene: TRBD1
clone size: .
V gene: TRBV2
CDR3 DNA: TGTGCCAGCGCCCCCGCGGGGACAGCTAATGAAAAACTGTTTTTT
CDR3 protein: CASAPAGTANEKLFF

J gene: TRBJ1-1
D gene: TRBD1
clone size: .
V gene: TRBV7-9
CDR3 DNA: TGTGCCAGCAGCCCGGGACAGGGGAGTATCAACACTGAAGCTTTCTTT
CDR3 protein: CASSPGQGSINTEAFF

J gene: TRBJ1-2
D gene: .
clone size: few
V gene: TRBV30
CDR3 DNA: TGTGCCTGGAGCTCGAGCGTGGGCTACACCTTC
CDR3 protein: CAWSSSVGYTF

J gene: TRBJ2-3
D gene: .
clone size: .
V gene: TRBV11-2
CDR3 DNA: TGTGCCAGCAGCCGGAGATCGGGTAGCGGCACAGATACGCAGTATTTT
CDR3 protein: CASSRRSGSGTDTQYF

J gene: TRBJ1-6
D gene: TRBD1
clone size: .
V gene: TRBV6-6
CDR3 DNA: TGTGCCAGCAGTTCTGCCGGGACAGAAGCGTCACCCCTCCACTTT
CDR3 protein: CASSSAGTEASPLHF

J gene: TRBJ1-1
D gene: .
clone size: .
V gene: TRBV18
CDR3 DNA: TGTGCCAGCTCACCAATTACGAGGAACACTGAAGCTTTCTTT
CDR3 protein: CASSPITRNTEAFF

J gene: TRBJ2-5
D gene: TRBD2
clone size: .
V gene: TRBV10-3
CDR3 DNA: TGTGCCACCAGGACTAGCGGGGATCAAGAGACCCAGTACTTC
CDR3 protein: CATRTSGDQETQYF

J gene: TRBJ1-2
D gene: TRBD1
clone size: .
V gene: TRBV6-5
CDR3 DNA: TGTGCCAGCAGTTACGGCGGGACAGGACGCGGCTACACCTTC
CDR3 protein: CASSYGGTGRGYTF

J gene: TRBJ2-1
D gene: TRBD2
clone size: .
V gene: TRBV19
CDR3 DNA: TGTGCCAGTAGTCGGGGACTAGCGGGTGAGCAGTTCTTC
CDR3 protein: CASSRGLAGEQFF

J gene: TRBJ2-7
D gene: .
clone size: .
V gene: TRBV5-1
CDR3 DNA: TGCGCCAGCAGCTTGGGTATTGACAGGAACTACGAGCAGTACTTC
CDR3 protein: CASSLGIDRNYEQYF

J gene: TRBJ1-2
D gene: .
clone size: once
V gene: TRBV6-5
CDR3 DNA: TGTGCCAGCAGTTACTCGGCGGTATGGTTCTATGGCTACACCTTC
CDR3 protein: CASSYSAVWFYGYTF